These 16 T cell receptor beta chains came from one sample sequenced in a study of CD4+ T cells in melanoma. Profiled with immunoSEQ multiplex PCR; TCRdb holds only in-frame clones, not every one. The sample records about 4,200 clones, under 75% being singletons. Material: cells from a culture (not recorded whether cultured in vitro). The receptors were gathered from a human donor with melanoma.

The chain employs TRBV19 and TRBJ1-6, with 10 bases identical to TRBD1. The length of the CDR3 is 15 residues. The trim removed 5 bases at V and 11 bases at J, leaving 9 bases unmatched. The V gene's germline CDR1 is LNHDA and CDR2 SQIVND (reference sequence). CDR3 DNA sequence: TGTGCCAGTAGTGGGGCCGGGACAGGGGCGACACCCCTCCACTTT. Translated, it gives CASSGAGTGATPLHF.

To note about this clone: Within the sample, other DNA sequences also encode this same CDR3. V usage is TRBV9 and J usage is TRBJ2-2; TRBD1 matches at 8 bases. The CDR3 loop spans 15 amino acids. J was trimmed by 5 bases and V by 0 bases; bases with no gene match: 3. Germline values: CDR1 SGDLS, CDR2 YYNGEE. The CDR3 DNA sequence: TGTGCCAGCAGCGTAGAGCAGGGGGCGACCGGGGAGCTGTTTTTT. This encodes CASSVEQGATGELFF.

This clone came up a few times. The gene calls are TRBV5-1 and TRBJ2-1; 9 bases align to TRBD1. V lost 4 bases, J lost 6 bases, and 8 bases stayed unmatched. The germline CDR1 and CDR2 sequences are SGHRS and YFSETQ. The CDR3 extends over 15 amino acids. For the CDR3, the DNA is TGCGCCAGCAGCCTGAGGACAGGGGATGGCAATGAGCAGTTCTTC. Protein sequence: CASSLRTGDGNEQFF.

By frequency in the sample, this clone is medium-sized (0.01 to 0.1%). The rearrangement joins TRBV24-1 to TRBJ2-1; 12 bases are shared with TRBD1. Germline loops: CDR1 KGHDR, CDR2 SFDVKD. The CDR3 consists of 15 residues. The ends lost 5 bases at V and 10 bases at J; junction bases unmatched: 8. CDR3: CATSGFGTGGWEQFF. CDR3 in DNA: TGTGCCACCAGTGGTTTCGGGACAGGGGGCTGGGAGCAGTTCTTC.

This clone appeared a few times. V and J are TRBV4-1 and TRBJ2-1, with 8 bases that match TRBD2. The CDR3 is made up of 16 amino acids. CDR1 is MGHRA, CDR2 YSYEKL, per germline. Trimming cost V 0 bases and J 9 bases; bases outside gene matches: 10. The CDR3 DNA reads as TGCGCCAGCAGCCAAGATTTTCCGGGGGGGCTGGTTGAGCAGTTCTTC. As protein: CASSQDFPGGLVEQFF.

The chain carries TRBV5-1 and TRBJ2-7; perhaps D is TRBD1 or TRBD2 (6 bases each). CDR1 is SGHRS, CDR2 YFSETQ, per germline. V dropped 4 bases and J dropped 2 bases, with 13 bases sitting between them. This CDR3 has 14 amino acids. The CDR3 DNA reads as TGCGCCAGCAGCGGACAAGGGGGGACCTACGAGCAGTACTTC. Residues: CASSGQGGTYEQYF. Using reference TRBV5-1 and TRBJ2-7 for the parts outside the CDR3, the full variable domain is KAGVTQTPRYLIKTRGQQVTLSCSPISGHRSVSWYQQTPGQGLQFLFEYFSETQRNKGNFPGRFSGRQFSNSRSEMNVSTLELGDSALYLCASSGQGGTYEQYFGPGTRLTVT.

The chain uses TRBV9 and TRBJ2-3; 7 bases fit TRBD1. Per germline, CDR1 SGDLS and CDR2 YYNGEE. V shed 5 bases, J shed 2 bases, and the junction held 11 bases outside the gene matches. The CDR3 runs to 16 residues. The CDR3 DNA is TGTGCCAGCAGTGGAAATGACAGGGCCATCACAGATACGCAGTATTTT. Its protein is CASSGNDRAITDTQYF. The full variable domain, rest sourced from reference TRBV9 and TRBJ2-3, is DSGVTQTPKHLITATGQRVTLRCSPRSGDLSVYWYQQSLDQGLQFLIQYYNGEERAKGNILERFSAQQFPDLHSELNLSSLELGDSALYFCASSGNDRAITDTQYFGPGTRLTVL.

By proportion, this clone is medium-sized. The chain links TRBV7-9 to TRBJ1-1; no clear D gene. Germline V CDR1 and CDR2: SEHNR, FQNEAQ (reference sequence). Between the trimmed V and J ends, which lost 4 bases and 6 bases, there was a span of 12 bases. This CDR3 region has 13 residues. The CDR3 DNA follows: TGTGCCAGCAGCTCGGGCCTTGGGGCTGAAGCTTTCTTT. Protein product: CASSSGLGAEAFF.

The V and J genes are TRBV24-1 and TRBJ1-1; D perhaps matches TRBD1 (6 bases). CDR1 is KGHDR and CDR2 is SFDVKD in the germline V gene. The CDR3 has 12 amino acids. Trimming took off 1 base at V and 11 bases at J, with 10 bases between the two ends. The CDR3 spells CATSDLQGEAFF. CDR3 DNA: TGTGCCACCAGTGATTTACAGGGAGAGGCTTTCTTT.

The rearrangement uses TRBV19 and TRBJ2-1; D is undetermined. V was shortened by 3 bases and J by 0 bases, with 9 bases between the two germline ends. This CDR3 spans 15 amino acids. CDR1 is LNHDA, CDR2 SQIVND, per germline (reference sequence). The CDR3: CASSIGQSSYNEQFF. As DNA, the CDR3 is TGTGCCAGTAGTATTGGCCAGAGCTCCTACAATGAGCAGTTCTTC.

The chain joins TRBV7-9 to TRBJ2-1; no firm D call. The CDR3 spans 13 residues. Trimming removed 2 bases from V and 3 bases from J, with 5 bases in between. The germline gives CDR1 SEHNR, CDR2 FQNEAQ (reference sequence). The CDR3 DNA is TGTGCCAGCAGCTTAAACAACTACAATGAGCAGTTCTTC. The encoded protein is CASSLNNYNEQFF.

This clone has a handful of counts. J is TRBJ2-7 and V is TRBV7-2, with D possibly matching TRBD2 (7 bases). Germline CDR1 reads SGHTA; CDR2 reads FQGNSA. Trimming shortened V by 3 bases and J by 3 bases, and 15 bases separated the two germline ends. There are 15 residues in the CDR3. CDR3 bases: TGTGCCAGCAGCTTGGGAGGGGGGGCCCGCTACGAGCAGTACTTC. Protein product: CASSLGGGARYEQYF.

J is TRBJ2-1 and V is TRBV5-4; 11 nucleotides align to TRBD2. Germline CDR1 SGHNT, CDR2 YYREEE (reference sequence). This CDR3 has 15 residues. V lost 3 bases to trimming and J lost 9 bases; unmatched junction nucleotides: 8. For the CDR3, the DNA is TGTGCCAGCAGCTGGGATAGCGGGGGGGCCAGTGAGCAGTTCTTC. Residues: CASSWDSGGASEQFF.

The rearrangement links TRBV28 to TRBJ2-4; a possible D gene is TRBD2 (7 bases). CDR1 and CDR2 from the germline V gene are MDHEN and SYDVKM. The CDR3 extends over 15 amino acids. Trimming shortened V by 6 bases and J by 3 bases, and 15 bases separated the two germline ends. The CDR3 nucleotides read TGTGCCAGCAGCCTAGGGGGGAGGGACAAAAACATTCAGTACTTC. It encodes CASSLGGRDKNIQYF.

The gene calls are TRBV5-1 and TRBJ1-2, with 8 positions matching TRBD1. Trimming cost V 4 bases and J 4 bases; bases outside gene matches: 3. CDR3 size: 13 residues. CDR1 and CDR2 (germline): SGHRS, YFSETQ. The chain's CDR3 is CASSIGTGYGYTF. In DNA form, the CDR3 reads TGCGCCAGCAGCATTGGGACAGGCTATGGCTACACCTTC.

This clone appeared a few times. The chain employs TRBV19 and TRBJ2-2; 8 nucleotides match TRBD2. The CDR3 has 16 amino acids. V shed 3 bases and J 4 bases; nucleotides not matched to a gene: 7. Germline assignment: CDR1 LNHDA and CDR2 SQIVND (reference sequence). CDR3 in DNA: TGTGCCAGTAGTATCTCCGCGGGGGGTGGCACCGGGGAGCTGTTTTTT. Translation gives CASSISAGGGTGELFF.